This T cell receptor (beta chain) was retrieved from a study of T cells after yellow fever vaccination. Study-wide results and caveats: FACS-sorted repertoires could harbor abundant contaminating bulk-population clonotypes.

The 5'RACE template-switching step produced TCR cDNA and added a universal primer site and UMIs. MiXCR, applied by TCRdb to the 5' RACE reads, yields one record per CDR3 protein. The sample contains under 250,000 distinct CDR3 sequences, about 3% of which appear only once. This clonotype was counted at least ten times. Its antigen remains unknown. V was pared by 0 bases and J by 1 base, with 13 bases between. Germline V lookup: CDR1 MNHEY, CDR2 SVGAGI. This CDR3 spans 17 amino acids. The clonotype originates from a man between 18 and 29 years old who received the YFV17D yellow fever vaccine. J is TRBJ2-1 and V is TRBV6-5; unclear D gene. Material: CD4+ T cells sorted from PBMCs, obtained 10 days after the yellow fever booster vaccination. CDR3 bases: TGTGCCAGCAGTTACTCGATCTTCCCACCGTCCTACAATGAGCAGTTCTTC. Encoded protein: CASSYSIFPPSYNEQFF.